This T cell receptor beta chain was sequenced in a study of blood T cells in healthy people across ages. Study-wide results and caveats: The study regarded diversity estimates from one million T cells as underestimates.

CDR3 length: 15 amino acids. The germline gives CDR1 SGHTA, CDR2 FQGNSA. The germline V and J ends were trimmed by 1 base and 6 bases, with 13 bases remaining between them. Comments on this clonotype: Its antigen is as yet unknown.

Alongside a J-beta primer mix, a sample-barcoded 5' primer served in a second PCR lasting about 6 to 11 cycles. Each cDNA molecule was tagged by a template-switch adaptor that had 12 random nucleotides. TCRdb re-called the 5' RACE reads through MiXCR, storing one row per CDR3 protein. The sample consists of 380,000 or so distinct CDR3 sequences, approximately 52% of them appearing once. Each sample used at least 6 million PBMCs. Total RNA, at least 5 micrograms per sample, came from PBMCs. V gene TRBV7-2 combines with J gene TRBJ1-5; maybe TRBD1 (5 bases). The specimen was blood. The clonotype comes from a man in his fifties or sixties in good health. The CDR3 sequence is CASSLGPQGFQPQHF. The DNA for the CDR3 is TGTGCCAGCAGCTTAGGGCCCCAGGGTTTTCAGCCCCAGCATTTT.